This T cell receptor (beta chain) comes out of a study of T-cell reconstitution after alpha-beta-depleted transplantation in children. V lost 1 base and J 2 bases, leaving 15 bases between the germline ends. CDR3 length: 17 amino acids. Germline V lookup: CDR1 LNHNV, CDR2 YYDKDF (reference sequence). Preparation of the TCRbeta library used unique molecular identifiers. TCRdb reprocessed the PCR reads with MiXCR, giving one entry per CDR3 protein. The sample records about 150,000 distinct CDR3 sequences, approximately 12% being singletons. Regarding the study as a whole: The high TCRbeta diversity at day 60 in some patients came from surviving recipient T cells and thymic progenitors. Reportedly, only several hundred clones from non-depleted graft cells drove alpha-beta T-cell counts at about two months.

This clonotype was seen ten or more times. Its antigen is currently unknown. V gene TRBV15 combines with J gene TRBJ1-5, with D possibly matching TRBD1 (6 bases). The sequencing here drew on PBMCs, taken before TCRalphabeta/CD19-depleted stem cell transplant. The sequence was obtained from a boy aged 2 to 9 with acute myeloid leukemia, due to receive a stem cell transplant. The CDR3, as DNA: TGTGCCACCAGCAGAGTATGGGGGCCGATCGGCAATCAGCCCCAGCATTTT. Its translation: CATSRVWGPIGNQPQHF.